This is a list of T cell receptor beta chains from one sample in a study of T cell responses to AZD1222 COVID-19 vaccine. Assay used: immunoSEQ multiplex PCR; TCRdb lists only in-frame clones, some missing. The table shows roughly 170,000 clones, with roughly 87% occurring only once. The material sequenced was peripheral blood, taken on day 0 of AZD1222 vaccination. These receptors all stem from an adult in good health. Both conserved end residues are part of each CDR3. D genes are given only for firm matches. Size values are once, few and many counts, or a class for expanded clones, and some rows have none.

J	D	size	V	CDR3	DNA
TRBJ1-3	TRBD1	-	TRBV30	CAWRPWTGSSGNTIYF	TGTGCCTGGAGGCCTTGGACAGGTAGCTCTGGAAACACCATATATTTT
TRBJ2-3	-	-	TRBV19	CASSGQVADTQYF	TGTGCCAGTAGCGGGCAGGTAGCAGATACGCAGTATTTT
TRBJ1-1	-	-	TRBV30	CAWSVLGRRRRVTEAFF	TGTGCCTGGAGTGTACTGGGTCGGCGGCGCCGGGTCACTGAAGCTTTCTTT
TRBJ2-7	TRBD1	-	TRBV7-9	CASSFGQGIGYEQYF	TGTGCCAGCAGCTTCGGACAGGGGATAGGCTACGAGCAGTACTTC
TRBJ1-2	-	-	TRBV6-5	CASSYGPLYGYTF	TGTGCCAGCAGTTACGGGCCACTCTATGGCTACACCTTC
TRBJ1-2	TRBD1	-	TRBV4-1	CASSQDRGPYGYTF	TGCGCCAGCAGCCAAGATAGGGGGCCCTATGGCTACACCTTC
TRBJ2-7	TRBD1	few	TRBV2	CASSEGLGRGDREAYEQYF	TGTGCCAGCAGTGAAGGTTTGGGGAGAGGGGACAGGGAGGCCTACGAGCAGTACTTC
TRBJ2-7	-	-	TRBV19	CASSSSLRGEQYF	TGTGCCAGTAGTTCGAGCCTCCGGGGGGAGCAGTACTTC
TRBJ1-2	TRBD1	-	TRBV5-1	CASSLAGGNYGYTF	TGCGCCAGCAGCTTGGCAGGGGGCAACTATGGCTACACCTTC
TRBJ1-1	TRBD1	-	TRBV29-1	CSVAPLPTGGSGTEAFF	TGCAGCGTTGCCCCCTTACCGACAGGGGGTAGTGGCACTGAAGCTTTCTTT
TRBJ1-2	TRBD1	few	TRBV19	CASSLTRTGENYGYTF	TGTGCCAGTAGTTTAACACGGACAGGGGAAAACTATGGCTACACCTTC
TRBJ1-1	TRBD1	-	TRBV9	CASSLGQGFTEAFF	TGTGCCAGCAGCTTAGGACAGGGCTTCACTGAAGCTTTCTTT
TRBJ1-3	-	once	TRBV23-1	CASSQYWGANTIYF	TGCGCCAGCAGTCAATATTGGGGGGCGAACACCATATATTTT
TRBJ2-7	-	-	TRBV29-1	CSVAPRNLPYEQYF	TGCAGCGTTGCACCCCGAAATTTACCCTACGAGCAGTACTTC
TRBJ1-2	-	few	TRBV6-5	CASRGPRLTYGYTF	TGTGCCAGCAGAGGACCCAGGCTTACTTATGGCTACACCTTC
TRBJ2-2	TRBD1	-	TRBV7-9	CASSAPGQAATGELFF	TGTGCCAGCAGCGCTCCGGGACAGGCGGCCACCGGGGAGCTGTTTTTT
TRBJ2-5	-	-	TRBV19	CASSHLGETQYF	TGTGCCAGTAGTCATTTAGGGGAGACCCAGTACTTC
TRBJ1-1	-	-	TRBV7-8	CASSPEGGNTEAFF	TGTGCCAGCAGCCCGGAGGGGGGGAACACTGAAGCTTTCTTT
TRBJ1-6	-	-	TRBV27	CASSFLENDGYNSPLHF	TGTGCCAGCAGTTTCCTCGAGAACGACGGGTATAATTCACCCCTCCACTTT
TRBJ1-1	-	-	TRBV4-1	CASSLQGWGLAEAFF	TGCGCCAGCAGCCTTCAAGGCTGGGGGCTAGCTGAAGCTTTCTTT
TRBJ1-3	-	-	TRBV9	CASRQRQVEVGNTIYF	TGTGCCAGCAGGCAAAGGCAGGTAGAAGTTGGAAACACCATATATTTT
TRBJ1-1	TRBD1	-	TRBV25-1	CASRDRVDTEAFF	TGTGCCAGCAGAGACAGGGTGGACACTGAAGCTTTCTTT